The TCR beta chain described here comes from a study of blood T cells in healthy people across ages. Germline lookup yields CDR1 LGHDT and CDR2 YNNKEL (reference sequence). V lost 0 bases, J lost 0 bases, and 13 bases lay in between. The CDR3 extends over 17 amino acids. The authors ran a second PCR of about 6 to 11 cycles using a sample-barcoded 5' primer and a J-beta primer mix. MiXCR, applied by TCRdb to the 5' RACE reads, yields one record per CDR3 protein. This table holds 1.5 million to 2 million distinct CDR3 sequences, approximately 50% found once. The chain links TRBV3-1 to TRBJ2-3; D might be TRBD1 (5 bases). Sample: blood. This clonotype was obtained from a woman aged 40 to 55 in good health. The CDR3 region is CASSQETPGSSTDTQYF. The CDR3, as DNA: TGTGCCAGCAGCCAAGAGACACCAGGGTCTAGCACAGATACGCAGTATTTT.